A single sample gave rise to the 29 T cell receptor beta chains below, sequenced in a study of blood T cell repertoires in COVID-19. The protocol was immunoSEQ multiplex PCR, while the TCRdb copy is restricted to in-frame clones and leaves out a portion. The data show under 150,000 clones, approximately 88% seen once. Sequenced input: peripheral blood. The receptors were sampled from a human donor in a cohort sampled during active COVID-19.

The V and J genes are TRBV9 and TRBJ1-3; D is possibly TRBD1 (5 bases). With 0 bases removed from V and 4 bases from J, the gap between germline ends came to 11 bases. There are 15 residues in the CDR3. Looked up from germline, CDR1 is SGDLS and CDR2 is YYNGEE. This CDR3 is CASSVGQGGGNTIYF. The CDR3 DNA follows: TGTGCCAGCAGCGTAGGCCAGGGTGGGGGAAACACCATATATTTT.

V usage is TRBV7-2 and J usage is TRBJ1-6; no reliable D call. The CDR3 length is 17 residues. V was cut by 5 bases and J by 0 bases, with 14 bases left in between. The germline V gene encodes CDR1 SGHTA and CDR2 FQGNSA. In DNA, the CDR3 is TGTGCCAGCAGCCTCGGGAGACTTAGCTCCTATAATTCACCCCTCCACTTT. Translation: CASSLGRLSSYNSPLHF.

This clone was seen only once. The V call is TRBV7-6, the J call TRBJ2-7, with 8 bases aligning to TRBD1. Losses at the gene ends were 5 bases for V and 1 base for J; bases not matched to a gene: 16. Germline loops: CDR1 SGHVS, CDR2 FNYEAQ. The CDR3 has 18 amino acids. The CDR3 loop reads CASSNPVEGQALSYEQYF. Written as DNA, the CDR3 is TGTGCCAGCAGCAATCCAGTTGAGGGACAGGCCCTTTCCTACGAGCAGTACTTC.

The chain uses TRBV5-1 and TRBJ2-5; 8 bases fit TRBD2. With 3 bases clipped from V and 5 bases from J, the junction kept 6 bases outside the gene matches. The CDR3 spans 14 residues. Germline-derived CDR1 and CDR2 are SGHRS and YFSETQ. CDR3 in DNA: TGCGCCAGCAGCTCCTCGGGGGGGCCGGAGACCCAGTACTTC. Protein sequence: CASSSSGGPETQYF.

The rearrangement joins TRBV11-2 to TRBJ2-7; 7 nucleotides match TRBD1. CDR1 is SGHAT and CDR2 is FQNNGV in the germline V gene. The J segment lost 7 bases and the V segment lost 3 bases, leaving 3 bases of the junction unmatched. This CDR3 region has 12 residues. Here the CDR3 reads CASSLRQGEQYF. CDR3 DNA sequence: TGTGCCAGCAGCTTGAGACAGGGAGAGCAGTACTTC.

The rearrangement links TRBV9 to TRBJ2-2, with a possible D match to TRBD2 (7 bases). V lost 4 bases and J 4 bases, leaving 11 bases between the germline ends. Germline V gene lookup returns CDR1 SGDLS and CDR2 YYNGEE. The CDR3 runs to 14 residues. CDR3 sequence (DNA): TGTGCCAGCAGCCCCCGGGGGGCCACCGGGGAGCTGTTTTTT. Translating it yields CASSPRGATGELFF.

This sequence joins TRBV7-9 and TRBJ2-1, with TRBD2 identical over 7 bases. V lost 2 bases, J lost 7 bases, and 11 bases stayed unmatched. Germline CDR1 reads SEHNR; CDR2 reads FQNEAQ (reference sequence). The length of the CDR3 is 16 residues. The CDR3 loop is CASSLKPASGTNEQFF. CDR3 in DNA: TGTGCCAGCAGCTTAAAACCCGCTAGCGGCACAAATGAGCAGTTCTTC.

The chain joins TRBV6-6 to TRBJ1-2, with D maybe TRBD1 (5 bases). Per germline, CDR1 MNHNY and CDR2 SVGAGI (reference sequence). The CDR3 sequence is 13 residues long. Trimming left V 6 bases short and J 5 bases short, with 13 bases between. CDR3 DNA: TGTGCCAGCAGACAACAGGAACTTTATGGCTACACCTTC. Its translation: CASRQQELYGYTF.

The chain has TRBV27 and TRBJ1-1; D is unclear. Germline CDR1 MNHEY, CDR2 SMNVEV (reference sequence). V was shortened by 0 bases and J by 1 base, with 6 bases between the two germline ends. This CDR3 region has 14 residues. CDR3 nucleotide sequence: TGTGCCAGCAGTTTATCGGCCCCGAACACTGAAGCTTTCTTT. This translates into CASSLSAPNTEAFF.

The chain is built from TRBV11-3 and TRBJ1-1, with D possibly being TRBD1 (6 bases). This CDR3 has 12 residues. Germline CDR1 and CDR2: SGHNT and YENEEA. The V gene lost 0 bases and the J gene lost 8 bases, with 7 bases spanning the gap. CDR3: CASSLDGGEAFF. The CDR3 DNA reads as TGTGCCAGCAGCTTAGATGGGGGCGAAGCTTTCTTT.

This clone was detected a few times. CDR3 amino acids: CATSTNRERNTEAFF. In nucleotides, the CDR3 is TGTGCCACCAGCACCAACAGGGAAAGGAACACTGAAGCTTTCTTT. The chain recombines TRBV15 with TRBJ1-1; tentatively, D is TRBD1 (6 bases). Germline values: CDR1 LNHNV, CDR2 YYDKDF (reference sequence). Trimming removed 4 bases from V and 1 base from J, with 13 bases in between. CDR3 length: 15 amino acids.

DNA for the CDR3: TGTGCCAGCAGCTTACCGGGTAACACTGAAGCTTTCTTT. Its protein is CASSLPGNTEAFF. The V gene is TRBV13, the J gene TRBJ1-1; D is unclear. V was trimmed by 2 bases and J by 2 bases, leaving 6 bases between them. In germline, CDR1 is PRHDT, CDR2 FYEKMQ (reference sequence). This CDR3 region has 13 residues.

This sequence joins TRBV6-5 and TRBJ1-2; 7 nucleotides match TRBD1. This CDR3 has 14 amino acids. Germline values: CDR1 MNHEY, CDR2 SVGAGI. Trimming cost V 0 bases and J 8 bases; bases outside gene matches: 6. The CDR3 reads CASSYSGGMSGYTF. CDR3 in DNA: TGTGCCAGCAGTTACTCAGGGGGCATGAGCGGCTACACCTTC.

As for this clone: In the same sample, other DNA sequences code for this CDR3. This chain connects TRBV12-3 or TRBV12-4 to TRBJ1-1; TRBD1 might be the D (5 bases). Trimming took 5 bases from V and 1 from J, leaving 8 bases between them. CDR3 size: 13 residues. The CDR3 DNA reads TGTGCCAGCAGTCTCCAGGGGAACACTGAAGCTTTCTTT. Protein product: CASSLQGNTEAFF.

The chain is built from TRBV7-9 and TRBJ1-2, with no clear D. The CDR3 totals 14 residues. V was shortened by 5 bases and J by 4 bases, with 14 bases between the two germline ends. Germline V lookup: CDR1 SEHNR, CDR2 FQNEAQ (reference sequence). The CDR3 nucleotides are TGTGCCAGCAGCACCCCGGGGAAGGGCTATGGCTACACCTTC. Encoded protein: CASSTPGKGYGYTF.

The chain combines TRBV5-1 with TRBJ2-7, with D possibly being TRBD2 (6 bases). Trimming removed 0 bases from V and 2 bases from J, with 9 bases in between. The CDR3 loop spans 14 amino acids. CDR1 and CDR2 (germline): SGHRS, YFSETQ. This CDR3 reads CASSLGLDPYEQYF. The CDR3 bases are TGCGCCAGCAGCTTGGGACTAGACCCCTACGAGCAGTACTTC.

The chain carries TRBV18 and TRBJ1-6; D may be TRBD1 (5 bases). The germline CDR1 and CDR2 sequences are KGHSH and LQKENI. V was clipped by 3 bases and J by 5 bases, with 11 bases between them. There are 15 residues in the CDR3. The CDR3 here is CASSPSGGDNSPLHF. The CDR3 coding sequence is TGTGCCAGCTCACCCTCGGGGGGTGATAATTCACCCCTCCACTTT.

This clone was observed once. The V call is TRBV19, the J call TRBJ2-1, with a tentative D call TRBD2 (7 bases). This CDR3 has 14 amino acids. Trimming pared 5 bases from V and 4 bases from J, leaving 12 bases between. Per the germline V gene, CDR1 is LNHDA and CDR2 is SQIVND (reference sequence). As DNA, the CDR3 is TGTGCCAGTAGTTGGGGGGGCCAGTACAATGAGCAGTTCTTC. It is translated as CASSWGGQYNEQFF.

CDR3 nucleotides: TGTGCCAGTAGTATGGCCCGCCGGGGAGGCTTCTATGGCTACACCTTC. Its protein product is CASSMARRGGFYGYTF. The gene calls are TRBV19 and TRBJ1-2; D unclear. This CDR3 spans 16 amino acids. V lost 3 bases and J lost 4, with 18 bases in between. Germline V CDR1 and CDR2: LNHDA, SQIVND (reference sequence).

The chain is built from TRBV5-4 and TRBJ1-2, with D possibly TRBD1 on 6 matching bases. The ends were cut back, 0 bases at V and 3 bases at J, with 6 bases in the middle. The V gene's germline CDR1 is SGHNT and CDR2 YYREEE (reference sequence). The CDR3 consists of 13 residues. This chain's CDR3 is CASSLDRDYGYTF. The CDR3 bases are TGTGCCAGCAGCTTGGACAGGGACTATGGCTACACCTTC.

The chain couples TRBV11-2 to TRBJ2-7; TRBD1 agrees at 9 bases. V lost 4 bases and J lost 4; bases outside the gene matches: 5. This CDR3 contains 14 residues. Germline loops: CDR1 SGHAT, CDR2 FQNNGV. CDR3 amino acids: CASSSGTGTYEQYF. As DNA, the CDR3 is TGTGCCAGCAGCTCCGGGACAGGGACGTACGAGCAGTACTTC. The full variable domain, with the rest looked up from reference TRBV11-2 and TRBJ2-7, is EAGVAQSPRYKIIEKRQSVAFWCNPISGHATLYWYQQILGQGPKLLIQFQNNGVVDDSQLPKDRFSAERLKGVDSTLKIQPAKLEDSAVYLCASSSGTGTYEQYFGPGTRLTVT.

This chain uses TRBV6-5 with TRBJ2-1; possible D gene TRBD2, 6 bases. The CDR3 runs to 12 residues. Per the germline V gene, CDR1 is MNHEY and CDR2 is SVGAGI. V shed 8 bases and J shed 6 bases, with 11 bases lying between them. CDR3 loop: CASRGILNEQFF. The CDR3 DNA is TGTGCCAGCCGGGGGATTCTCAATGAGCAGTTCTTC.

CDR3 sequence reads: CASSFGGAPTDTQYF. CDR3 DNA: TGCGCCAGCAGCTTTGGGGGGGCCCCGACAGATACGCAGTATTTT. The chain has TRBV5-1 and TRBJ2-3; a possible D gene is TRBD2 (7 bases). The length of the CDR3 is 15 residues. Looked up from germline, CDR1 is SGHRS and CDR2 is YFSETQ. Trimming shortened V by 2 bases and J by 3 bases, and 13 bases separated the two germline ends.

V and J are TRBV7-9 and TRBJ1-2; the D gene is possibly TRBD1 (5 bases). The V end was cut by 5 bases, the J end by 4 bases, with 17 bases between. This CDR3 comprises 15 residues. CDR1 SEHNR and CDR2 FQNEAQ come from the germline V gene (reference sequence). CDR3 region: CASSHSWGDSYGYTF. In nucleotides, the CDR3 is TGTGCCAGCAGCCACTCATGGGGGGATAGCTATGGCTACACCTTC. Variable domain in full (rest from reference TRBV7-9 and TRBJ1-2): DTGVSQNPRHKITKRGQNVTFRCDPISEHNRLYWYRQTLGQGPEFLTYFQNEAQLEKSRLLSDRFSAERPKGSFSTLEIQRTEQGDSAMYLCASSHSWGDSYGYTFGSGTRLTVV.

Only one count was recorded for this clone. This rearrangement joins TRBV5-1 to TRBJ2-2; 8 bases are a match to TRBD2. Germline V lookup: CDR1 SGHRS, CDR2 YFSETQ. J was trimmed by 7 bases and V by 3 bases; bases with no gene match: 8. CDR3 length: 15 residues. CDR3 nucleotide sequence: TGCGCCAGCAGCTCCGGGGGGGCCAAGGGCGGGGAGCTGTTTTTT. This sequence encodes CASSSGGAKGGELFF.

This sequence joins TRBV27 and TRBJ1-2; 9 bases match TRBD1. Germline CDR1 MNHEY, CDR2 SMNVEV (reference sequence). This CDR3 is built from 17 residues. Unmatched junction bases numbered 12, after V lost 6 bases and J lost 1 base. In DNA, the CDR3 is TGTGCCAGCAGCTCCAGAACGGGACAGGGAGTTAACTATGGCTACACCTTC. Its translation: CASSSRTGQGVNYGYTF.

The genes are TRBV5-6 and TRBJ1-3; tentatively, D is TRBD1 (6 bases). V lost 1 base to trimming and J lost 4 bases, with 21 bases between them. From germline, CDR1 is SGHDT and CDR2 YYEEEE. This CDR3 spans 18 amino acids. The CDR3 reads CASSLPQWQGSLGNTIYF. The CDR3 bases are TGTGCCAGCAGCTTGCCCCAATGGCAGGGGTCGTTGGGAAACACCATATATTTT.

The chain's CDR3 is CASSLVPGLAGGYQETQYF. The CDR3 region has the DNA TGTGCCAGCAGCTTGGTTCCCGGACTAGCGGGGGGGTACCAAGAGACCCAGTACTTC. The V call is TRBV5-5, the J call TRBJ2-5; 15 nucleotides agree with TRBD2. The CDR3 runs 19 residues. V lost 0 bases, J lost 0 bases, and 6 bases stayed unmatched. The V gene's germline CDR1 is SGHKS and CDR2 YYEKEE (reference sequence).

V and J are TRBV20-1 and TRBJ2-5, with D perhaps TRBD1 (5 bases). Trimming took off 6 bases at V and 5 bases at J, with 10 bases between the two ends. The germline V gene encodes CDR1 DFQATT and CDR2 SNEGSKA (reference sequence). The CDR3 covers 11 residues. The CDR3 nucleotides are TGCAGTGCCTCAGGGATCGAGACCCAGTACTTC. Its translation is CSASGIETQYF.